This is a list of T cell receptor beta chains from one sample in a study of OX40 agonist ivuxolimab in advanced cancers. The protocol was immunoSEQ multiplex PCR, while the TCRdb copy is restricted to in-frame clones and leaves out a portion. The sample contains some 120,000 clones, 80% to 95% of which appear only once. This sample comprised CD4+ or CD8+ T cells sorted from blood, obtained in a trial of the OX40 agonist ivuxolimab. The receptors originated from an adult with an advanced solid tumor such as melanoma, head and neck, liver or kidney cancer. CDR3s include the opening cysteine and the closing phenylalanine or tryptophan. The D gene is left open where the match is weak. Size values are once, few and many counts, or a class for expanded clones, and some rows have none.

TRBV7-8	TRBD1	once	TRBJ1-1	CASSNDRGGTEAFF	TGTGCCAGCAGCAATGACAGGGGCGGGACTGAAGCTTTCTTT
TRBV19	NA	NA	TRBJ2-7	CASSIASDYTYEQYF	TGTGCCAGTAGTATAGCTTCAGATTATACCTACGAGCAGTACTTC
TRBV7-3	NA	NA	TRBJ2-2	CASSLGQNRNGELFF	TGTGCCAGCAGCCTTGGACAGAACAGAAATGGGGAGCTGTTTTTT
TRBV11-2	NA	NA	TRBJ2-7	CASSKGEGQYEQYF	TGTGCCAGCAGCAAGGGAGAGGGCCAATACGAGCAGTACTTC
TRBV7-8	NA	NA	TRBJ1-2	CASSLAGDYGYTF	TGTGCCAGCAGCTTAGCAGGGGACTATGGCTACACCTTC
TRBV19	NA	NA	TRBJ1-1	CASSTLGGYYTEAFF	TGTGCCAGTAGTACCTTGGGGGGGTATTACACTGAAGCTTTCTTT
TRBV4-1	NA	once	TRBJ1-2	CASSQVTGRSDGYTF	TGCGCCAGCAGCCAAGTCACAGGGCGGAGTGATGGCTACACCTTC
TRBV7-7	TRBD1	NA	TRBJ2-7	CASSLGQAPSYEQYF	TGTGCTAGCAGCTTAGGACAGGCGCCTTCCTACGAGCAGTACTTC
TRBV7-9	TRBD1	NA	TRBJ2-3	CASSPGTGRTDTQYF	TGTGCCAGCAGCCCCGGGACAGGGCGGACAGATACGCAGTATTTT
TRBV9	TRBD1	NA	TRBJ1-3	CASSVGQGDSGNTIYF	TGTGCCAGCAGCGTGGGACAGGGGGACTCTGGAAACACCATATATTTT
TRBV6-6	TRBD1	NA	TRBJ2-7	CASSPKTGGYEQYF	TGTGCCAGCAGTCCCAAGACAGGGGGCTACGAGCAGTACTTC
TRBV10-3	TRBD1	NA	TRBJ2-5	CAIRAGTGKGQETQYF	TGTGCCATCAGGGCCGGGACAGGGAAGGGTCAAGAGACCCAGTACTTC